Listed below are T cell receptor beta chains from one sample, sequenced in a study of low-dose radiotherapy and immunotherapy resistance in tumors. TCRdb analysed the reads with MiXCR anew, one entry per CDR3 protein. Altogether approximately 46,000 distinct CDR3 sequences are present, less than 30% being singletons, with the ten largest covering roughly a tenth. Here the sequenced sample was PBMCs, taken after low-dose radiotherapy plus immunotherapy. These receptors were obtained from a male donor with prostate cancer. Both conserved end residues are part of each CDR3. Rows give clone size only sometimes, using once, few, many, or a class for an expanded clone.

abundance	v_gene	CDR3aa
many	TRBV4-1	CASSARMDRGITEAFF
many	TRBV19	CASSLVDGELFF
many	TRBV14	CASSQDTDNEQFF
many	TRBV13	CASSLGAGQMNTEAFF
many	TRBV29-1	CTSVPIPMPPSVGYTF
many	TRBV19	CASSIIGDSPLHF
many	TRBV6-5	CASSALGHPNNEQFF
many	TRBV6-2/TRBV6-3	CASSRGATEAFF
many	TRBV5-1	CASSLGTGGAEREQYF
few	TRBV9	CASSVEAGSEQYF
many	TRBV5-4	CASSRTPGQLYEQYF
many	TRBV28	CASSAGPSPQLFF
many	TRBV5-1	CASSLKGETQFF
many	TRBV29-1	CSVMTDSYEQYF
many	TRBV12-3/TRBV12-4	CASSSTENTGELFF
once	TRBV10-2	CASRLGAGGPRGYEQYF
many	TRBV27	CASSLSSNGANSPLHF
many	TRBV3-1	CASSQRSGSGETQYF
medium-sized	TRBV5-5	CASSAGPYNEQFF
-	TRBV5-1	CASSPRQGNGPQHF
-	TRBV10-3	CAISTGRIDEQYF
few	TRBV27	CASSLGTSSYEQYF
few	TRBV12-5	CASGGQGVYNEQFF
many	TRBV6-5	CASSYSRRAESEAFF
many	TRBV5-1	CASSGGTSHGELFF
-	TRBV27	CASGGDYNEQFF
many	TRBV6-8	CASSYSFGSYNEQFF
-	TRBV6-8	CASGTFWTGTKEEGPHNEQFF
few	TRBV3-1	CASHGGLTDGYTF
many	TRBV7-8	CASSLWGRETNLAYEQYF
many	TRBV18	CASSPIQGGVQPQHF
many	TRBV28	CASSSPSSTDTQYF
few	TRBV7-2	CASAQTGTGRTDTQYF